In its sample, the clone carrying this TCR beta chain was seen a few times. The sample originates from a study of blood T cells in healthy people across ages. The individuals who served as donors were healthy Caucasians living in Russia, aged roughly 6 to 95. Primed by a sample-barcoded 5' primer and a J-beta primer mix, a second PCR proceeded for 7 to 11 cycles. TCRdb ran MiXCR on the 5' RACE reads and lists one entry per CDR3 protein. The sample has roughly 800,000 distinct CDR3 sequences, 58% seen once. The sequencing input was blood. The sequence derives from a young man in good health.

The CDR3 protein is CASSLGLSSTDTQYF. The CDR3 DNA is TGTGCCAGCAGTTTGGGACTCTCTAGCACAGATACGCAGTATTTT. The V and J genes are TRBV12-3 or TRBV12-4 and TRBJ2-3; perhaps TRBD2 as D (6 bases). The length of the CDR3 is 15 residues. V dropped 3 bases and J dropped 0 bases, with 10 bases sitting between them.